The sequence of this T cell receptor beta chain was determined in a study of T cell repertoires in cytomegalovirus infection. This clonotype has a handful of counts. Its specificity is unknown. MiXCR, applied by TCRdb to the reads, yields one record per CDR3 protein. The sample has some 320,000 distinct CDR3 sequences; roughly 28% are singletons. The specimen comprised cultured PBMCs, sampled from culture after CMV antigen stimulation. This clonotype originated in a human donor in good health (CMV status not recorded). Some clones in this sample may be carry-over from other donors' samples.

CDR3 sequence reads: CASSYGGSNSNQPQHF. CDR3 in DNA: TGTGCCAGCAGTTACGGAGGGTCGAATAGCAATCAGCCCCAGCATTTT. V gene TRBV6-1 combines with J gene TRBJ1-5; D unclear. The CDR3 sequence is 16 residues long. Germline V lookup: CDR1 MNHNS, CDR2 SASEGT. Between the trimmed V and J ends, which lost 5 bases and 0 bases, there was a span of 14 bases.